The clone carrying this T cell receptor beta chain has just a few counts. Germline V gene lookup returns CDR1 SGHTA and CDR2 FQGNSA. Trimming left V 2 bases short and J 8 bases short, with 12 bases between. This CDR3 region has 14 residues. TCRdb reprocessed the 5' RACE reads with MiXCR, giving one entry per CDR3 protein. This table holds 350,000 to 450,000 distinct CDR3 sequences, under 20% found once. The entry originates in a study of identical twins. The TCR originated in a man aged 50-59 years in good health. The J gene is TRBJ2-2, the V gene TRBV7-2, with no clear D. The sequenced material came from naive T cells sorted from blood. For the CDR3, the DNA is TGTGCCAGCAGCTTAATGGGCCTCACTGGGGAGCTGTTTTTT. Protein sequence: CASSLMGLTGELFF.